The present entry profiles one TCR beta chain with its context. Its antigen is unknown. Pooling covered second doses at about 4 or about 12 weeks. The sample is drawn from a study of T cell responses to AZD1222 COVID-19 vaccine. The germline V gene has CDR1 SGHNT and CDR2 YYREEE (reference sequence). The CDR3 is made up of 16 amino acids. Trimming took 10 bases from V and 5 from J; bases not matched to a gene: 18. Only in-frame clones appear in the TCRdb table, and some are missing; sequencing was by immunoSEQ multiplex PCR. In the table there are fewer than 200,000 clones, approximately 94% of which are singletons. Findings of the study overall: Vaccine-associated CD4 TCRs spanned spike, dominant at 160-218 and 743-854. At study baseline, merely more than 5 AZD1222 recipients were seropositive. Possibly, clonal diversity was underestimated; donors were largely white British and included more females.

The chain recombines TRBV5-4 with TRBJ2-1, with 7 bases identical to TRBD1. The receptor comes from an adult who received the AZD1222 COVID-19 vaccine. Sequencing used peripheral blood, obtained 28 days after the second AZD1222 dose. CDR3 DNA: TGTGCCGAAGGGGGCACCCCGGGTCTCACTAACAATGAGCAGTTCTTC. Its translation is CAEGGTPGLTNNEQFF.